The sequence of this TCR beta chain was determined in a study of human T cells and chemical hapten exposure. RNA extraction used unfractionated whole blood as the source of total RNA. This clonotype turned up a few times. V lost 3 bases, J lost 0 bases, and 13 bases lay in between. The CDR3 consists of 16 residues. Germline CDR1 is SGHAT and CDR2 is FQNNGV. Attachment of unique molecular identifiers to individual cDNA molecules was performed in the library. From the 5' RACE reads, TCRdb called clonotypes with MiXCR, one entry per CDR3 protein. The top ten clones hold 6.8% of a sample with tens of thousands of distinct CDR3 sequences, less than 20% of them seen once.

The source of this sequence is a female donor in good health. The gene calls are TRBV11-2 and TRBJ2-3; D might be TRBD1 (5 bases). CDR3 DNA sequence: TGTGCCAGCAGCTTCGAAAGGGGCACTAGCACAGATACGCAGTATTTT. Residues: CASSFERGTSTDTQYF.